These 7 T cell receptor beta chains were all obtained from the same sample, sequenced in a study of blood T cell repertoires in COVID-19. Sequenced by immunoSEQ multiplex PCR; TCRdb stores in-frame clones only, minus some. Of a few hundred thousand clones in the sample, about 90% were seen once. Sequencing was carried out using PBMCs or T cells enriched from blood (not recorded which). These TCRs come from a woman aged 30 to 39 who had recovered from COVID-19.

V usage is TRBV5-4 and J usage is TRBJ2-2, with 11 bases identical to TRBD2. The J segment lost 4 bases and the V segment lost 4 bases, leaving 6 bases of the junction unmatched. CDR1 is SGHNT, CDR2 YYREEE, per germline (reference sequence). This CDR3 has 16 residues. The CDR3 DNA sequence: TGTGCCAGCAGCCCGGGACTAGCGGATACCACCGGGGAGCTGTTTTTT. Translating it yields CASSPGLADTTGELFF.

V and J are TRBV18 and TRBJ2-2; tentatively, D is TRBD1 (6 bases). Germline assignment: CDR1 KGHSH and CDR2 LQKENI. Trimming shortened V by 3 bases and J by 5 bases, and 13 bases separated the two germline ends. This CDR3 contains 15 residues. This CDR3 reads CASSPTGTHTGELFF. The CDR3 DNA reads TGTGCCAGCTCACCCACCGGGACACATACCGGGGAGCTGTTTTTT.

This clone was seen a handful of times. The chain uses TRBV6-1 and TRBJ2-5; no firm D call. Between the trimmed V and J ends, which lost 2 bases and 3 bases, there was a span of 7 bases. Germline assignment: CDR1 MNHNS and CDR2 SASEGT. This CDR3 is 13 amino acids long. The CDR3 spells CASSEKSEETQYF. The CDR3 coding sequence is TGTGCCAGCAGTGAAAAGAGCGAAGAGACCCAGTACTTC.

This clone was seen a few times. The V call is TRBV19, the J call TRBJ2-7; no definite D call. Trimming removed 4 bases at V and 4 bases at J, with 8 bases between. The CDR3 spans 12 residues. The V gene's germline CDR1 is LNHDA and CDR2 SQIVND (reference sequence). In DNA form, the CDR3 reads TGTGCCAGTAGTAACTTCGGGTACGAGCAGTACTTC. Translating gives CASSNFGYEQYF.

This chain uses TRBV5-1 with TRBJ2-5; 7 bases agree with TRBD2. The V gene end was trimmed by 2 bases and the J gene end by 2 bases; junction bases not matched to a gene: 6. The CDR3 length is 15 residues. Looked up from germline, CDR1 is SGHRS and CDR2 is YFSETQ. CDR3 DNA: TGCGCCAGCAGCTTATCAAACGGGAGGCAAGAGACCCAGTACTTC. Translated: CASSLSNGRQETQYF.

The chain is built from TRBV6-5 and TRBJ1-2, with D perhaps TRBD1 (6 bases). The CDR3 length is 11 residues. Germline V gene lookup returns CDR1 MNHEY and CDR2 SVGAGI. The V end lost 6 bases, the J end lost 7 bases, and 9 bases lay between the germline ends. The CDR3 reads CASSRGGGYTF. DNA of the CDR3: TGTGCCAGCAGCCGAGGGGGTGGCTACACCTTC.

The chain combines TRBV3-1 (or the pseudogene TRBV3-2) with TRBJ2-1; weak D call: TRBD2 (6 bases). The CDR3 totals 16 residues. Trimming took 3 bases from V and 0 from J, leaving 12 bases between them. The germline V gene has CDR1 LGHDT and CDR2 YNNKEL (reference sequence). The CDR3 loop reads CASSHGTLHSYNEQFF. The CDR3 coding sequence is TGTGCCAGCAGCCATGGGACTTTACACTCCTACAATGAGCAGTTCTTC.